This TCR beta chain was sequenced during a study of shared clonotypes between healthy human individuals. This clone has more than one count but fewer than ten. The CDR3 runs 17 residues. Germline CDR1 is MDHEN and CDR2 is SYDVKM. V lost 3 bases to trimming and J lost 4 bases, with 21 bases between them. An approximately 220 ng quantity of DNA, 30,000 to 35,000 T cell genomes, went into the sorted-subset replicate PCRs. The repertoire was sequenced with immunoSEQ multiplex PCR; TCRdb's copy has only in-frame clones and lacks some. The table includes around 1,100,000 clones, roughly 80% detected once. CD4+ cells yielded CD45RA+ naive and CD45RA-negative memory subsets.

The V and J genes are TRBV28 and TRBJ1-2; D might be TRBD1 (6 bases). The receptor was isolated from a man aged 18 to 35 in good health. Some clones in this sample may be carry-over from other donors' samples. The source material was memory CD4+ T cells from PBMCs. As for subset: CD45RA-negative fraction. The CDR3 bases are TGTGCCAGCAGTTTGGCAACAGGGCCCACTCTAGGCTATGGCTACACCTTC. Amino acid sequence: CASSLATGPTLGYGYTF.